A single sample is the source of the 26 T cell receptor beta chains below, sequenced in a study of OX40 agonist ivuxolimab in advanced cancers. Profiling relied on immunoSEQ multiplex PCR, and the TCRdb table lists in-frame clones only, not all of them. The data show tens of thousands of clones, about nine tenths seen once. This sample comprised CD4+ or CD8+ T cells sorted from blood, obtained in a trial of the OX40 agonist ivuxolimab. The receptors here all came from an adult with an advanced solid tumor such as melanoma, head and neck, liver or kidney cancer.

The chain links TRBV5-1 to TRBJ2-1; D remains ambiguous. The germline gives CDR1 SGHRS, CDR2 YFSETQ. The CDR3 has 15 residues. V lost 2 bases, J lost 3 bases, and 12 bases lay in between. The CDR3 DNA follows: TGCGCCAGCAGCTTAGACACGAATATCTACAATGAGCAGTTCTTC. Amino acids: CASSLDTNIYNEQFF. The variable domain in full, completed from reference TRBV5-1 and TRBJ2-1, reads KAGVTQTPRYLIKTRGQQVTLSCSPISGHRSVSWYQQTPGQGLQFLFEYFSETQRNKGNFPGRFSGRQFSNSRSEMNVSTLELGDSALYLCASSLDTNIYNEQFFGPGTRLTVL.

This clone was counted only a few times. The V and J genes are TRBV6-6 and TRBJ2-6; D remains ambiguous. Per the germline V gene, CDR1 is MNHNY and CDR2 is SVGAGI (reference sequence). There are 14 residues in the CDR3. Trimming shortened V by 7 bases and J by 1 base, and 8 bases separated the two germline ends. CDR3: CASTDGSGANVLTF. The CDR3 DNA reads as TGTGCCAGCACCGACGGTTCTGGGGCCAACGTCCTGACTTTC.

J is TRBJ2-7 and V is TRBV5-4, with 7 bases fitting TRBD2. J was trimmed by 10 bases and V by 4 bases; bases with no gene match: 5. The CDR3 covers 11 residues. Germline V gene sequence: CDR1 SGHNT, CDR2 YYREEE (reference sequence). The CDR3, as DNA: TGTGCCAGCAGCCTCGGGAGGCTCCAGTACTTC. Amino acid sequence: CASSLGRLQYF.

The chain carries TRBV7-9 and TRBJ1-6; perhaps TRBD1 as D (5 bases). Germline-derived CDR1 and CDR2 are SEHNR and FQNEAQ (reference sequence). Trimming took off 2 bases at V and 9 bases at J, with 17 bases between the two ends. This CDR3 region has 16 residues. The CDR3 DNA sequence: TGTGCCAGCAGCTTACCGTTCAGCAGGGCGCTTTCACCCCTCCACTTT. It encodes CASSLPFSRALSPLHF.

This chain uses TRBV7-9 with TRBJ1-1; D remains ambiguous. This CDR3 is 12 amino acids long. Deletions cut 4 bases from V and 6 bases from J, with 9 bases between. The germline V gene has CDR1 SEHNR and CDR2 FQNEAQ (reference sequence). Here the CDR3 reads CASSSREAEAFF. The CDR3 DNA follows: TGTGCCAGCAGCTCCCGAGAGGCTGAAGCTTTCTTT.

The V gene is TRBV6-5, the J gene TRBJ1-2; D possibly corresponds to TRBD1 (5 bases). This CDR3 is built from 14 residues. Trimming shortened V by 2 bases and J by 7 bases, and 14 bases separated the two germline ends. CDR1 MNHEY and CDR2 SVGAGI come from the germline V gene. CDR3 sequence reads: CASSYPGIVSGYTF. The CDR3 DNA is TGTGCCAGCAGTTACCCAGGGATCGTCTCTGGCTACACCTTC.

The V call is TRBV30, the J call TRBJ2-5, with 11 bases lining up with TRBD2. Germline values: CDR1 GTSNPN, CDR2 SVGIG (reference sequence). The ends lost 4 bases at V and 0 bases at J; junction bases unmatched: 7. The CDR3 loop spans 16 amino acids. In DNA, the CDR3 is TGTGCCTGGACCGCGGGACTAGCGGTGTACCAAGAGACCCAGTACTTC. It yields the protein CAWTAGLAVYQETQYF. Full variable domain (outside the CDR3, taken from reference TRBV30 and TRBJ2-5): SQTIHQWPATLVQPVGSPLSLECTVEGTSNPNLYWYRQAAGRGLQLLFYSVGIGQISSEVPQNLSASRPQDRQFILSSKKLLLSDSGFYLCAWTAGLAVYQETQYFGPGTRLLVL.

This chain's CDR3 is CASSRDIGRGELFF. For the CDR3, the DNA is TGTGCCAGCAGCCGGGACATTGGTAGGGGGGAGCTGTTTTTT. This chain uses TRBV6-5 with TRBJ2-2; D possibly corresponds to TRBD1 (6 bases). Germline loops: CDR1 MNHEY, CDR2 SVGAGI. The CDR3 runs 14 residues. The ends were cut back, 6 bases at V and 8 bases at J, with 16 bases in the middle.

This chain uses TRBV4-2 with TRBJ1-2; 7 positions match TRBD1. J was trimmed by 0 bases and V by 0 bases; bases with no gene match: 4. Germline CDR1 is LGHNA and CDR2 is YNFKEQ. The CDR3 is 16 amino acids. CDR3 sequence: CASSQDVQGANYGYTF. In DNA, the CDR3 is TGTGCCAGCAGCCAAGACGTTCAGGGGGCTAACTATGGCTACACCTTC.

The CDR3 DNA sequence: TGTGCCAGCACGCAAGGGACTACGACCTCCTACGAGCAGTACGTC. It codes for CASTQGTTTSYEQYV. The chain recombines TRBV28 with TRBJ2-7; 7 bases line up with TRBD2. Germline values: CDR1 MDHEN, CDR2 SYDVKM. This CDR3 comprises 15 residues. The V segment lost 7 bases and the J segment 0 bases; nucleotides outside the gene matches: 9.

This clone was seen a handful of times. V gene TRBV6-5 combines with J gene TRBJ1-2; a weak D match, TRBD1 (6 bases). Germline-derived CDR1 and CDR2 are MNHEY and SVGAGI. This CDR3 contains 15 residues. Trimming took 2 bases from V and 7 from J, leaving 17 bases between them. CDR3 coding DNA: TGTGCCAGCAGTTACGCAAACAGGGTCGGGGCTGGCTACACCTTC. Its protein is CASSYANRVGAGYTF.

This clone has just a few counts. This chain links TRBV14 with TRBJ1-1; 10 bases match TRBD1. The ends lost 1 base at V and 10 bases at J; junction bases unmatched: 6. Germline assignment: CDR1 SGHDN and CDR2 FVKESK. The CDR3 is made up of 14 amino acids. The CDR3 reads CASSQATGGARAFF. CDR3 bases: TGTGCCAGCAGCCAAGCGACAGGGGGCGCGAGAGCTTTCTTT.

This clone was seen a handful of times. This chain connects TRBV4-1 to TRBJ1-5; D is uncertain. This CDR3 contains 14 residues. Trimming took 3 bases from V and 0 from J, leaving 6 bases between them. Looked up from germline, CDR1 is MGHRA and CDR2 is YSYEKL. CDR3 coding DNA: TGCGCCAGCAGCCAGGCCGCTAGCAATCAGCCCCAGCATTTT. Translating it yields CASSQAASNQPQHF.

This chain links TRBV6-5 with TRBJ2-3; tentative D call: TRBD1 (6 bases). The length of the CDR3 is 12 residues. The ends were cut back, 6 bases at V and 7 bases at J, with 11 bases in the middle. Germline V gives CDR1 MNHEY, CDR2 SVGAGI. For the CDR3, the DNA is TGTGCCAGCAGCCCAAGGGGGAATACGCAGTATTTT. It codes for CASSPRGNTQYF.

V usage is TRBV4-1 and J usage is TRBJ2-7; tentative D call: TRBD2 (5 bases). Per germline, CDR1 MGHRA and CDR2 YSYEKL. The CDR3 totals 15 residues. Trimming left V 1 base short and J 1 base short, with 11 bases between. The CDR3 DNA reads as TGCGCCAGCAGCCAAGGGAGGAGGCTTTCCTACGAGCAGTACTTC. It is translated as CASSQGRRLSYEQYF.

The chain joins TRBV6-5 to TRBJ2-5; maybe TRBD2 (5 bases). CDR1 is MNHEY and CDR2 is SVGAGI in the germline V gene. V gave up 2 bases and J gave up 6 bases, with 10 bases separating them. CDR3 length equals 13 residues. The CDR3 region is CASSYRETQTQYF. Written as DNA, the CDR3 is TGTGCCAGCAGTTACAGGGAGACACAGACCCAGTACTTC.

This sequence joins TRBV5-4 and TRBJ2-2, with D tentatively TRBD2 (5 bases). CDR3 length equals 15 residues. V lost 4 bases and J lost 7, with 17 bases in between. Germline V gene data show CDR1 as SGHNT and CDR2 as YYREEE (reference sequence). The DNA for the CDR3 is TGTGCCAGCAGCACGGACCCTACCGGGGACGGGGAGCTGTTTTTT. It yields the protein CASSTDPTGDGELFF.

The chain couples TRBV28 to TRBJ2-1; possibly TRBD1 for D (5 bases). V lost 2 bases and J lost 6, with 14 bases in between. The CDR3 sequence is 15 residues long. Germline V gene lookup returns CDR1 MDHEN and CDR2 SYDVKM. The CDR3, as DNA: TGTGCCAGCAGTTTACTCCATGACAGTCGCAATGAGCAGTTCTTC. Protein product: CASSLLHDSRNEQFF.

The chain joins TRBV7-9 to TRBJ2-2; D possibly corresponds to TRBD1 (5 bases). In germline, CDR1 is SEHNR, CDR2 FQNEAQ (reference sequence). This CDR3 region has 16 residues. Trimming shortened V by 3 bases and J by 0 bases, and 11 bases separated the two germline ends. As DNA, the CDR3 is TGTGCCAGCAGCTTTAATGGGGCGCCGAACACCGGGGAGCTGTTTTTT. This codes for CASSFNGAPNTGELFF.

The chain carries TRBV25-1 and TRBJ2-2, with D tentatively TRBD2 (6 bases). The germline gives CDR1 MGHDK, CDR2 SYGVNS. This CDR3 spans 14 amino acids. V gave up 4 bases and J gave up 0 bases, with 6 bases separating them. The CDR3 region is CASSGLANTGELFF. The CDR3 region has the DNA TGTGCCAGCAGTGGACTAGCGAACACCGGGGAGCTGTTTTTT. The full variable domain, completed using reference TRBV25-1 and TRBJ2-2, is EADIYQTPRYLVIGTGKKITLECSQTMGHDKMYWYQQDPGMELHLIHYSYGVNSTEKGDLSSESTVSRIRTEHFPLTLESARPSHTSQYLCASSGLANTGELFFGEGSRLTVL.

The CDR3 sequence is CASSLRQDTEAFF. CDR3 sequence (DNA): TGTGCCAGCAGTCTCAGACAGGACACTGAAGCTTTCTTT. The V call is TRBV6-1, the J call TRBJ1-1; the D gene is possibly TRBD1 (6 bases). The CDR3 extends over 13 amino acids. V was trimmed by 5 bases and J by 3 bases, leaving 10 bases between them. CDR1 is MNHNS and CDR2 is SASEGT in the germline V gene.

This chain uses TRBV18 with TRBJ2-7; no clear D gene. Germline V gives CDR1 KGHSH, CDR2 LQKENI. The CDR3 totals 12 residues. Between the trimmed V and J ends, which lost 2 bases and 4 bases, there was a span of 6 bases. The CDR3 DNA reads TGTGCCAGCTCACCAGGCACTTACGAGCAGTACTTC. It translates to CASSPGTYEQYF.

This clone appeared a single time. The V call is TRBV7-9, the J call TRBJ1-1; D perhaps matches TRBD1 (5 bases). Germline lookup yields CDR1 SEHNR and CDR2 FQNEAQ (reference sequence). The V gene lost 1 base and the J gene lost 4 bases, with 19 bases spanning the gap. CDR3 size: 17 residues. The CDR3 protein is CASSLEFTGRAGTEAFF. The CDR3 DNA reads as TGTGCCAGCAGCTTAGAGTTTACGGGCAGGGCTGGCACTGAAGCTTTCTTT. The whole variable domain, remainder taken from reference TRBV7-9 and TRBJ1-1, is DTGVSQNPRHKITKRGQNVTFRCDPISEHNRLYWYRQTLGQGPEFLTYFQNEAQLEKSRLLSDRFSAERPKGSFSTLEIQRTEQGDSAMYLCASSLEFTGRAGTEAFFGQGTRLTVV.

The chain links TRBV5-4 to TRBJ1-2; maybe TRBD1 (5 bases). Trimming took 0 bases from V and 8 from J, leaving 8 bases between them. The CDR3 sequence is 12 residues long. Germline V gene sequence: CDR1 SGHNT, CDR2 YYREEE (reference sequence). The CDR3 spells CASSLAEGGYTF. The CDR3 DNA reads TGTGCCAGCAGCTTGGCGGAGGGGGGCTACACCTTC.

V is TRBV6-5 and J is TRBJ2-1, with D possibly TRBD2 on 6 matching bases. Deletions cut 5 bases from V and 7 bases from J, with 9 bases between. There are 12 residues in the CDR3. Germline V gene lookup returns CDR1 MNHEY and CDR2 SVGAGI. In DNA, the CDR3 is TGTGCCAGCAGTGTCCGGGGGAATGAGCAGTTCTTC. As protein: CASSVRGNEQFF.

This chain connects TRBV5-1 to TRBJ1-5; D perhaps matches TRBD1 (6 bases). The CDR3 covers 15 residues. Germline CDR1 is SGHRS and CDR2 is YFSETQ. Trimming stripped 3 bases from V and 7 bases from J, with 17 bases between. CDR3 residues: CASSSPGGPGQPQHF. DNA for the CDR3: TGCGCCAGCAGCTCCCCGGGGGGGCCGGGCCAGCCCCAGCATTTT.